The source of this T cell receptor beta chain is a study of T cell repertoires in cytomegalovirus infection. Study background: Recently identified HLA-C-restricted CMV epitopes and well-studied HLA-B-restricted CMV epitopes were used by the study. Public signatures in TCR beta pointed to CMV infection and matching HLA type. The study, taken as a whole, reports: Clonotype analysis showed dominance of the ex vivo response by HLA-C-restricted CMV-specific TCR beta clonotypes.

TCRdb re-called the reads through MiXCR, storing one row per CDR3 protein. The sample shows about 37,000 distinct CDR3 sequences, just over 50% of them seen only once. Germline values: CDR1 SEHNR, CDR2 FQNEAQ (reference sequence). The V and J ends lost 1 base and 11 bases respectively, with 11 bases between them. This CDR3 has 12 amino acids. In its sample, this clonotype was seen once. Antigen: not known. V usage is TRBV7-9 and J usage is TRBJ1-1; D is uncertain. The starting material was CD8+ T cells from cultured PBMCs, obtained from culture after CMV antigen stimulation. The sequence was collected from a human donor in good health (CMV status not recorded). Some clones in this sample may be carry-over from other donors' samples. CDR3 DNA: TGTGCCAGCAGCTTAGGGGGTAAGGAGGCTTTCTTT. This sequence encodes CASSLGGKEAFF.